These 2 T cell receptor beta chains were sequenced from one sample in a study of CD8+CD57+ T cells in acquired aplastic anemia. The use of genomic DNA as template underpinned the TCR beta VDJ and CDR3 profiling. Each CDR3 protein gets one entry after TCRdb re-called the reads with MiXCR. The data hold 260,000 or so distinct CDR3 sequences, with 70% to 85% observed a single time. Patients sequenced had flow cytometry evidence of CD8+CD57+ cell expansion. Sequenced: sorted CD4+, CD8+, or CD8+CD57+ T cells (not recorded which) from PBMCs. These TCRs come from a human donor with aplastic anemia.

The rearrangement uses TRBV2 and TRBJ1-1; D may be TRBD1 (5 bases). Germline V gives CDR1 SNHLY, CDR2 FYNNEI. The CDR3 covers 15 residues. V lost 6 bases to trimming and J lost 3 bases, with 17 bases between them. In nucleotides, the CDR3 is TGTGCCAGCAGCGAGCTACTGCCAGGGCACACTGAAGCTTTCTTT. Protein sequence: CASSELLPGHTEAFF. The whole variable domain, remainder taken from reference TRBV2 and TRBJ1-1, is EPEVTQTPSHQVTQMGQEVILRCVPISNHLYFYWYRQILGQKVEFLVSFYNNEISEKSEIFDDQFSVERPDGSNFTLKIRSTKLEDSAMYFCASSELLPGHTEAFFGQGTRLTVV.

The V gene is TRBV11-3, the J gene TRBJ2-1; D is perhaps TRBD1 (5 bases). CDR3 length: 14 amino acids. The V end was cut by 0 bases, the J end by 6 bases, with 9 bases between. Germline V gives CDR1 SGHNT, CDR2 YENEEA. The CDR3, as DNA: TGTGCCAGCAGCTTAGAACAAACAGGCAATGAGCAGTTCTTC. It yields the protein CASSLEQTGNEQFF.